The 7 T cell receptor beta chains presented below share a single source sample, sequenced in a study of shared clonotypes between healthy human individuals. Profiling relied on immunoSEQ multiplex PCR, and the TCRdb table lists in-frame clones only, not all of them. The table shows approximately 1,500,000 clones, with 95% to 99% occurring only once. Sequences were obtained from naive CD4+ T cells sorted from blood. The subset denotes: CD45RA+ positively selected. These receptors originate from a man aged 25 to 40 in good health.

Concerning this clone: This specimen includes other DNA sequences encoding the same CDR3. The CDR3 coding sequence is TGTGCCAGCTCACCACTTGGGGGCTCCACAGATACGCAGTATTTT. Translating it yields CASSPLGGSTDTQYF. J is TRBJ2-3 and V is TRBV18, with D tentatively TRBD1 (6 bases). In germline, CDR1 is KGHSH, CDR2 LQKENI. This CDR3 spans 15 amino acids. Trimming cost V 1 base and J 2 bases, with 10 bases left between them.

On this clone: The identical CDR3 is also encoded by other nucleotide sequences in the sample. CDR3 residues: CASRTRGTDTQYF. The CDR3 DNA is TGTGCCAGCAGAACTAGGGGCACAGATACGCAGTATTTT. The J gene is TRBJ2-3, the V gene TRBV2; a possible D gene is TRBD2 (5 bases). Germline loops: CDR1 SNHLY, CDR2 FYNNEI. Trimming took 6 bases from V and 1 from J, leaving 8 bases between them. This CDR3 has 13 amino acids.

About this clone itself: The sample holds other DNA sequences that translate to the same CDR3. This chain connects TRBV5-1 to TRBJ1-1, with a weak D call TRBD1 (6 bases). V lost 0 bases, J lost 2 bases, and 11 bases lay in between. The germline V gene has CDR1 SGHRS and CDR2 YFSETQ. The CDR3 runs 15 residues. The chain's CDR3 is CASSLVGTPNTEAFF. The CDR3 DNA sequence: TGCGCCAGCAGCTTGGTGGGGACACCAAACACTGAAGCTTTCTTT.

V usage is TRBV7-8 and J usage is TRBJ2-5; D tentatively fits TRBD1 or TRBD2 (6 bases each). The CDR3 has 15 residues. From germline, CDR1 is SGHVS and CDR2 FQNEAQ. Trimming removed 10 bases at V and 4 bases at J, with 22 bases between. The CDR3: CATPGGMRGGETQYF. The CDR3 DNA reads as TGTGCCACTCCGGGCGGGATGAGAGGGGGAGAGACCCAGTACTTC.

The chain is built from TRBV10-1 and TRBJ1-1; D uncertain. Germline loops: CDR1 WNHNN, CDR2 SYGVQD (reference sequence). The germline V and J ends were trimmed by 4 bases and 5 bases, with 14 bases remaining between them. CDR3 length: 14 amino acids. The CDR3 DNA sequence: TGCGCCAGCAGTGTTTCGGTGTTGGGAACTGAAGCTTTCTTT. Its protein product is CASSVSVLGTEAFF.

V usage is TRBV18 and J usage is TRBJ2-5; D gene unclear. The CDR3 runs to 14 residues. Germline V gene data show CDR1 as KGHSH and CDR2 as LQKENI. V was shortened by 0 bases and J by 5 bases, with 10 bases between the two germline ends. CDR3 sequence: CASSPPEVRETQYF. DNA for the CDR3: TGTGCCAGCTCACCACCTGAGGTGCGCGAGACCCAGTACTTC.

The count of this clone is one. The chain is built from TRBV5-1 and TRBJ2-3, with TRBD2 matching over 9 bases. The CDR3 extends over 17 amino acids. In germline, CDR1 is SGHRS, CDR2 YFSETQ. With 0 bases clipped from V and 1 base from J, the junction kept 6 bases outside the gene matches. The CDR3 region is CASSLVGSGSGTDTQYF. CDR3 bases: TGCGCCAGCAGCTTGGTGGGTAGCGGGAGTGGCACAGATACGCAGTATTTT.